This T cell receptor (beta chain) was retrieved from a study of shared clonotypes between healthy human individuals. Study background: CD4 naive cells filled three plates per donor, CD4 memory three, CD8 naive two and CD8 memory one. Study findings and constraints: Larger estimated richness was generally recorded for naive subsets relative to memory subsets.

From germline, CDR1 is SGHNT and CDR2 YYREEE (reference sequence). Trimming took 2 bases from V and 8 from J, leaving 10 bases between them. The CDR3 consists of 12 residues. From CD4+ cells came CD45RA+ naive and CD45RA-negative memory subsets. TCRdb keeps only in-frame clones here, not all; method: immunoSEQ multiplex PCR. The table records nearly 1,000,000 clones, around three quarters of them present only once. Details on this clone: Antigen specificity is unknown.

The receptor was isolated from a man between 18 and 29 years old in good health. Source material: memory CD4+ T cells sorted from blood. Subset in this sample: CD45RA-negative fraction. V is TRBV5-4 and J is TRBJ1-2; no firm D call. CDR3 amino acids: CASSLIGEGYTF. As DNA, the CDR3 is TGTGCCAGCAGCTTAATTGGGGAGGGCTACACCTTC.